One T cell receptor (beta chain) is described in this entry. The J segment lost 3 bases and the V segment lost 5 bases, leaving 17 bases of the junction unmatched. Germline CDR1 SGHAT, CDR2 FQNNGV. The CDR3 is 18 residues long. This specimen comes from a study of shared clonotypes between healthy human individuals. Measured with immunoSEQ multiplex PCR; TCRdb has only the in-frame clones, and not every one. The data show fewer than 2.5 million clones, with roughly 93% seen just once and more than 0.35% held by the top ten. The specimen was naive CD4+ T cells from PBMCs. The subset here: CD45RA+ positively selected. The chain recombines TRBV11-2 with TRBJ2-7; 9 positions match TRBD1. The receptor comes from a man aged 18-30 years in good health. Some clones in this sample may be carry-over from other donors' samples. The CDR3 sequence: CASSHSGTGTGLNYEQYF. The CDR3 nucleotides read TGTGCCAGCAGCCACTCGGGGACAGGGACGGGACTCAACTACGAGCAGTACTTC.